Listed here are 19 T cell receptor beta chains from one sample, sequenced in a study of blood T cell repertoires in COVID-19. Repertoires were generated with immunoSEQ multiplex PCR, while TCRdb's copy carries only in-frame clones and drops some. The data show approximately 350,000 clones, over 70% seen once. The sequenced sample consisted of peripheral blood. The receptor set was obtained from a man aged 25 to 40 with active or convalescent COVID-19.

The CDR3 DNA sequence: TGTGCCAGCAGCCCCTGGGAGCGGACCGGATCCATTCAGTACTTC. Amino acids: CASSPWERTGSIQYF. The chain has TRBV7-8 and TRBJ2-4; possibly TRBD2 for D (5 bases). V was clipped by 5 bases and J by 9 bases, with 20 bases between them. The germline CDR1 and CDR2 sequences are SGHVS and FQNEAQ. The CDR3 has 15 residues.

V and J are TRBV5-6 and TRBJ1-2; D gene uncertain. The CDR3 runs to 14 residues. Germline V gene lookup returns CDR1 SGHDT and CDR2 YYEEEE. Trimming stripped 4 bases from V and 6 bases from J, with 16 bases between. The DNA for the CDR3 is TGTGCCAGCAGCCCTCAATGGATCACTAATGGCTACACCTTC. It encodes CASSPQWITNGYTF.

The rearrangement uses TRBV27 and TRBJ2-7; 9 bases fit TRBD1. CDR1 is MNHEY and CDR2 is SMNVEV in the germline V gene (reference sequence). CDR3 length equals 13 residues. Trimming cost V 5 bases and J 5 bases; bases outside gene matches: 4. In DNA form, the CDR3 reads TGTGCCAGCAGTAGTACAGGGGGCGACGAGCAGTACTTC. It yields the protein CASSSTGGDEQYF.

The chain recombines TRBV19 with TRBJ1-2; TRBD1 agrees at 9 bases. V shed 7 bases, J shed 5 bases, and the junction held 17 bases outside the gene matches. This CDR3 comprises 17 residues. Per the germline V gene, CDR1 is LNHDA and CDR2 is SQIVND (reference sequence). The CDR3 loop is CASTPNRDRALHYGYTF. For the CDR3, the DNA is TGTGCCAGTACTCCTAACCGGGACAGGGCCCTCCATTATGGCTACACCTTC.

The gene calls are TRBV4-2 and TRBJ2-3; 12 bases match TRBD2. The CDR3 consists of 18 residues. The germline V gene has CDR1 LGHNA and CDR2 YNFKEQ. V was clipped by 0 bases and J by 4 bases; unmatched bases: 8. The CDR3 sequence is CASSQDSTSGRGSDTQYF. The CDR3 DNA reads TGTGCCAGCAGCCAAGATTCGACTAGCGGGAGAGGTTCAGATACGCAGTATTTT.

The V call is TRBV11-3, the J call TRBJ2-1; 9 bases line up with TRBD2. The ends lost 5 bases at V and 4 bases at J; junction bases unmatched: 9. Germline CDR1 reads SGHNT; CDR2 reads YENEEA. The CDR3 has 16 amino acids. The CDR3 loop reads CASSLQGAGGYNEQFF. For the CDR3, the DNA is TGTGCCAGCAGCCTGCAGGGAGCGGGGGGATACAATGAGCAGTTCTTC.

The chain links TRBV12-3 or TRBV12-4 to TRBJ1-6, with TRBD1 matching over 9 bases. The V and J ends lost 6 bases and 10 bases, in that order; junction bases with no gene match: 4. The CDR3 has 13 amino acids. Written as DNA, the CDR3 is TGTGCCAGCAGAACGGACAGGGGATCACCCCTCCACTTT. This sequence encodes CASRTDRGSPLHF.

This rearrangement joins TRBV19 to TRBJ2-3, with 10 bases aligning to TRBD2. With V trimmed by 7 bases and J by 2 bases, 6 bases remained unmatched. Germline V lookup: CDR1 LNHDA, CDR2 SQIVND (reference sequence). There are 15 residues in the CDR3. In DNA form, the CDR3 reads TGTGCCAGTAACAGCGGGAGGGCCCTCACAGATACGCAGTATTTT. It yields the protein CASNSGRALTDTQYF.

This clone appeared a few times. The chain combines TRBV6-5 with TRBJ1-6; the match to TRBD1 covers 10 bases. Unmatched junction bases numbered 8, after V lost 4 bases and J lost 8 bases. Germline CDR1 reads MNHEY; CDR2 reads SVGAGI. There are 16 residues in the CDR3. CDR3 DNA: TGTGCCAGCAGTTCCCGGGACAGGGGACGGGATTCACCCCTCCACTTT. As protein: CASSSRDRGRDSPLHF.

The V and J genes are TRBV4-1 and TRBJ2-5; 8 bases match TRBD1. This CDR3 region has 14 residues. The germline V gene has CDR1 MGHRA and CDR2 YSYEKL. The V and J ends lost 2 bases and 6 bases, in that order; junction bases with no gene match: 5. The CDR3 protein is CASSQPRTGKTQYF. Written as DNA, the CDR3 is TGCGCCAGCAGCCAACCACGGACAGGGAAGACCCAGTACTTC.

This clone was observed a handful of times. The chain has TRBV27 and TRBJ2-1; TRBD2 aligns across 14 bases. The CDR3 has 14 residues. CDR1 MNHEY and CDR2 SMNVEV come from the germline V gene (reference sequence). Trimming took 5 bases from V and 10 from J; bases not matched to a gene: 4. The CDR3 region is CASSPRLAGGEQFF. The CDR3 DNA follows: TGTGCCAGCAGTCCGAGACTAGCGGGAGGGGAGCAGTTCTTC.

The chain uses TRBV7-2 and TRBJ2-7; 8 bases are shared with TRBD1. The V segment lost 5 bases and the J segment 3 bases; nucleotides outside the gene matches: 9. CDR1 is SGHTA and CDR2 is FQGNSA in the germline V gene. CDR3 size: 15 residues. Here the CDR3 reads CASSPWTGYVYEQYF. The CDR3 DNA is TGTGCCAGCAGCCCGTGGACAGGGTATGTCTACGAGCAGTACTTC.

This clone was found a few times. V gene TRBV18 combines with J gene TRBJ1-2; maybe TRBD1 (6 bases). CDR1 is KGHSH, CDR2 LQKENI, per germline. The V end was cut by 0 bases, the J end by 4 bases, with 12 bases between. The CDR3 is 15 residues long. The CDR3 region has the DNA TGTGCCAGCTCACCACCAGGGGGACCTTCCTATGGCTACACCTTC. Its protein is CASSPPGGPSYGYTF.

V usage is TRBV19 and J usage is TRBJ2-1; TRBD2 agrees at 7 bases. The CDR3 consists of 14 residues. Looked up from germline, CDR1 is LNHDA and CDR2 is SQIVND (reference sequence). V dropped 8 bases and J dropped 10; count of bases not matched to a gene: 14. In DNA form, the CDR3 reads TGTGCCAGTTCGACTGGCGGGACTACCCAGGAGCAGTTCTTC. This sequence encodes CASSTGGTTQEQFF. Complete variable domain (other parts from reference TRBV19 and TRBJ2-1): DGGITQSPKYLFRKEGQNVTLSCEQNLNHDAMYWYRQDPGQGLRLIYYSQIVNDFQKGDIAEGYSVSREKKESFPLTVTSAQKNPTAFYLCASSTGGTTQEQFFGPGTRLTVL.

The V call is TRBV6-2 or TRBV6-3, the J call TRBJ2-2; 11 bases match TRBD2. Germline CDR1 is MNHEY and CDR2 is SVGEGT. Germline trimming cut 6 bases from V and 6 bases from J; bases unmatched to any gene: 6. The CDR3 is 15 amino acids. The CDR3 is CASSPLAGVPGELFF. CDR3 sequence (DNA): TGTGCCAGCAGCCCACTAGCGGGAGTACCCGGGGAGCTGTTTTTT.

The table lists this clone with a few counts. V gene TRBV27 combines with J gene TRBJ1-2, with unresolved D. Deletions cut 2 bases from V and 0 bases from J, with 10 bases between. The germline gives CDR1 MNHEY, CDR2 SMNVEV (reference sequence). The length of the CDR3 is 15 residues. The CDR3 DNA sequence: TGTGCCAGCAGTTTAAGCGTGCACCCTAACTATGGCTACACCTTC. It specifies CASSLSVHPNYGYTF.

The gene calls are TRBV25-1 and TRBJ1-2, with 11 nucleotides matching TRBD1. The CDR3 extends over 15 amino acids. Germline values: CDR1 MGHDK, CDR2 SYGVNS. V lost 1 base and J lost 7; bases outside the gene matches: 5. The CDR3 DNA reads TGTGCCAGCAGTGAATTGGACAGGGGGCAGGGTGGCTACACCTTC. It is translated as CASSELDRGQGGYTF.

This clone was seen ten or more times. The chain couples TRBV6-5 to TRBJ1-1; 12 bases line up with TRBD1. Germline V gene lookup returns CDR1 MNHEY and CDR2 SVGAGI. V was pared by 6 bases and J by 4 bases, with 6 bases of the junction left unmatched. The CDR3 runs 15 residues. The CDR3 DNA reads TGTGCCAGCAGGGGACAGGGGGCGGGGAGCACTGAAGCTTTCTTT. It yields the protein CASRGQGAGSTEAFF.

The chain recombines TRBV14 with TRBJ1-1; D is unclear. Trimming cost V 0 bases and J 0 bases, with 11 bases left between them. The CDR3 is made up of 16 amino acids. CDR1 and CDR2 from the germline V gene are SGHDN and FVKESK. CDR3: CASSQELQTMNTEAFF. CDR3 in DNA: TGTGCCAGCAGCCAAGAGTTACAGACTATGAACACTGAAGCTTTCTTT.